Described below is a single T cell receptor (beta chain) sequence and its context. Its antigen is unidentified. The sample belongs to a study of T-cell memory formation after mild COVID-19. Study conclusions and caveats: Whether second-wave clones peaking at day 37 were SARS-CoV-2 specific went unconfirmed. Of the contracting clones, CD4+ ones lay mainly in CM and EM, and CD8+ ones in EMRA. Later expanders leaned CD4+, whereas clones that contracted between day 15 and 85 were balanced CD4/CD8.

From the 5' RACE reads, TCRdb called clonotypes with MiXCR, one entry per CDR3 protein. The sample includes fewer than 600,000 distinct CDR3 sequences, roughly 20% seen only once; the top ten take around 8.4%. V shed 3 bases, J shed 4 bases, and the junction held 12 bases outside the gene matches. Germline-derived CDR1 and CDR2 are SGDLS and YYNGEE. The CDR3 runs to 17 residues. The receptor was isolated from an adult woman who had mild COVID-19 (a few samples of this study predate the infection). Cell type and time point are not known. The sample comprised PBMCs or a T cell subset sorted from them (not recorded which). This chain uses TRBV9 with TRBJ2-1; 8 bases agree with TRBD2. The CDR3: CASSGPDVGRAYNEQFF. The CDR3 bases are TGTGCCAGCAGCGGCCCTGACGTCGGGAGGGCTTACAATGAGCAGTTCTTC.